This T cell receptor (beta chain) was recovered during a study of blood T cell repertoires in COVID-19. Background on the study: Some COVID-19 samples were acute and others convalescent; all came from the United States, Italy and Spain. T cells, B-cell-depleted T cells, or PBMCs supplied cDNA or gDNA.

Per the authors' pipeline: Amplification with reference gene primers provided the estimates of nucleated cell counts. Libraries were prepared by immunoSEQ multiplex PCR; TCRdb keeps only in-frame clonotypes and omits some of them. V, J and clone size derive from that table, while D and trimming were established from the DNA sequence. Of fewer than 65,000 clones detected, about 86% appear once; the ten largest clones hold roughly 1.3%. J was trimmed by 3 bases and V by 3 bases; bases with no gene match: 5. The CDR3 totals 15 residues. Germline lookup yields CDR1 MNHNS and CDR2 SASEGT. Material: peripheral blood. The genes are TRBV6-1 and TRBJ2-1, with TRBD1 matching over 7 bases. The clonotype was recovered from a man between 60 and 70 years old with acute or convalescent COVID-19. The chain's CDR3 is CASSDTGQRYNEQFF. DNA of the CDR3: TGTGCCAGCAGTGATACGGGACAGCGCTACAATGAGCAGTTCTTC.